This TCR beta chain originates from a study of T cell responses to AZD1222 COVID-19 vaccine. Study details: Samples with a second dose at about 4 or about 12 weeks were pooled together. Study-wide results and limits: At 160-218 and 743-854, vaccine-associated CD4 TCRs were dominant, and they spanned spike. Without day 14 samples, only post-peak T cell repertoires were studied.

To note about this clone: The antigen is not known.

Only in-frame clones appear in the TCRdb table, and some are missing; sequencing was by immunoSEQ multiplex PCR. The repertoire holds about 140,000 clones, with 85% to 90% as singletons. Germline lookup yields CDR1 SGHTA and CDR2 FQGNSA. This CDR3 has 19 amino acids. V was clipped by 7 bases and J by 0 bases; unmatched bases: 12. The sequences come from peripheral blood, collected on day 0 of AZD1222 vaccination. This sequence joins TRBV7-2 and TRBJ2-5; 15 bases map to TRBD2. This receptor was identified in an adult in good health. The DNA for the CDR3 is TGTGCCAGCACCCTCTCGGGACTAGCGGGGGGCTTGTACCAAGAGACCCAGTACTTC. The encoded protein is CASTLSGLAGGLYQETQYF.